One T cell receptor beta chain is described in this entry. Per the authors' pipeline: It was from reference gene primer amplification that nucleated cell counts were estimated. Using immunoSEQ multiplex PCR, the repertoire was profiled, and TCRdb retains in-frame clones only, with some absent. The V and J calls and the clone size are those of that table, but D and trimming were determined from the DNA. The table lists around 100,000 clones, 65% to 75% of them singletons. This sample stems from a study of blood T cell repertoires in COVID-19. Study in general: Sites across the United States, Italy and Spain contributed samples from acute and convalescent COVID-19.

Sample: peripheral blood. The TCR was taken from a man older than 75 with acute or convalescent COVID-19.

The CDR3 spells CASSPRLNTEAFF. CDR3 DNA: TGTGCCAGCAGTCCTCGGTTGAACACTGAAGCTTTCTTT. The chain is built from TRBV6-5 and TRBJ1-1; D is uncertain. The germline gives CDR1 MNHEY, CDR2 SVGAGI. Trimming pared 5 bases from V and 0 bases from J, leaving 7 bases between. The CDR3 consists of 13 residues.